This TCR beta chain was found in a study of chemoradiotherapy in HPV16-positive cancers. Study information: A couple of HPV16-positive patients' cells yielded candidate HPV-specific clones and common motifs.

The germline gives CDR1 SNHLY, CDR2 FYNNEI. This CDR3 has 15 residues. Losses at the gene ends were 7 bases for V and 3 bases for J; bases not matched to a gene: 9. About this clone itself: Antigen unknown.

General study findings and limits: Candidate HPV-specific clones and E7-related TCR motifs grew in tumor during treatment. For HPV16-positive patients, expanding HPV-responsive T cells associated with longer recurrence-free survival.

Sequenced by immunoSEQ multiplex PCR; TCRdb stores in-frame clones only, minus some. The data hold tens of thousands of clones, with roughly 87% observed a single time. Samples were taken several times over chemoradiotherapy. This clonotype originated in a human donor with HPV-associated anogenital cancer. Sample: blood, taken from a patient who underwent chemoradiotherapy. The rearrangement joins TRBV2 to TRBJ1-1; 9 positions match TRBD1. The CDR3, as DNA: TGTGCCAGCATCCGAGACAGGGGGGGGGACACTGAAGCTTTCTTT. Protein: CASIRDRGGDTEAFF. The full variable domain, in which reference TRBV2 and TRBJ1-1 provide the parts outside the CDR3, is EPEVTQTPSHQVTQMGQEVILRCVPISNHLYFYWYRQILGQKVEFLVSFYNNEISEKSEIFDDQFSVERPDGSNFTLKIRSTKLEDSAMYFCASIRDRGGDTEAFFGQGTRLTVV.